What follows are 22 T cell receptor beta chains derived from one specimen sequenced in a study of T cell responses to AZD1222 COVID-19 vaccine. This table comes from immunoSEQ multiplex PCR, and its TCRdb copy is limited to in-frame clones, with some not included. There are under 200,000 clones in the sample; about 90% occur only once, and 1.3% lies in the top ten. The source material was peripheral blood, sampled 28 days after the second AZD1222 dose. The receptors here all came from an adult who received the AZD1222 COVID-19 vaccine.

The chain is built from TRBV4-1 and TRBJ1-5, with 7 bases that match TRBD1. The germline gives CDR1 MGHRA, CDR2 YSYEKL. The V segment lost 0 bases and the J segment 6 bases; nucleotides outside the gene matches: 2. The CDR3 is 14 residues long. The CDR3 protein is CASSQEQGIQPQHF. The CDR3 nucleotides are TGCGCCAGCAGCCAAGAACAGGGGATTCAGCCCCAGCATTTT.

The J gene is TRBJ2-7, the V gene TRBV6-5; the match to TRBD1 covers 7 bases. Germline V gene data show CDR1 as MNHEY and CDR2 as SVGAGI. V shed 8 bases and J 3 bases; nucleotides not matched to a gene: 13. The length of the CDR3 is 15 residues. CDR3 in amino acids: CASLAYRGSNYEQYF. As DNA, the CDR3 is TGTGCCAGCTTGGCTTACAGGGGATCCAACTACGAGCAGTACTTC.

CDR3 residues: CASSSYRGYEQYF. CDR3 bases: TGTGCCAGCAGTTCGTACAGGGGCTACGAGCAGTACTTC. This chain connects TRBV28 to TRBJ2-7, with 7 bases lining up with TRBD1. Per germline, CDR1 MDHEN and CDR2 SYDVKM. With V trimmed by 4 bases and J by 3 bases, 3 bases remained unmatched. The length of the CDR3 is 13 residues. Full variable domain (missing parts from reference TRBV28 and TRBJ2-7): DVKVTQSSRYLVKRTGEKVFLECVQDMDHENMFWYRQDPGLGLRLIYFSYDVKMKEKGDIPEGYSVSREKKERFSLILESASTNQTSMYLCASSSYRGYEQYFGPGTRLTVT.

This clone was picked up one time. The rearrangement links TRBV5-1 to TRBJ1-4, with a weak D call TRBD1 (5 bases). Germline V gives CDR1 SGHRS, CDR2 YFSETQ. This CDR3 is 14 amino acids long. Between the trimmed V and J ends, which lost 4 bases and 4 bases, there was a span of 11 bases. Here the CDR3 reads CASSPGGGNEKLFF. The CDR3 DNA is TGCGCCAGCAGCCCCGGGGGGGGTAATGAAAAACTGTTTTTT.

This rearrangement joins TRBV6-5 to TRBJ1-4; D ambiguous. V lost 3 bases, J lost 5 bases, and 13 bases lay in between. The CDR3 spans 15 residues. Per the germline V gene, CDR1 is MNHEY and CDR2 is SVGAGI. CDR3 coding DNA: TGTGCCAGCAGTTATTCGGCAGGAGGGAATGAAAAACTGTTTTTT. Its protein product is CASSYSAGGNEKLFF.

The chain links TRBV7-9 to TRBJ1-4, with D possibly TRBD1 on 6 matching bases. The CDR3 length is 17 residues. Trimming stripped 5 bases from V and 8 bases from J, with 24 bases between. Germline CDR1 SEHNR, CDR2 FQNEAQ (reference sequence). This CDR3 reads CASSPNLHGGRGEKLFF. The CDR3 nucleotides read TGTGCCAGCAGCCCTAATCTTCATGGGGGGCGTGGGGAAAAACTGTTTTTT. Supplemented by reference TRBV7-9 and TRBJ1-4, the full variable domain reads DTGVSQNPRHKITKRGQNVTFRCDPISEHNRLYWYRQTLGQGPEFLTYFQNEAQLEKSRLLSDRFSAERPKGSFSTLEIQRTEQGDSAMYLCASSPNLHGGRGEKLFFGSGTQLSVL.

The rearrangement links TRBV30 to TRBJ1-1, with 7 bases fitting TRBD1. The germline V gene encodes CDR1 GTSNPN and CDR2 SVGIG (reference sequence). Trimming took 0 bases from V and 8 from J; bases not matched to a gene: 3. CDR3 length equals 12 residues. The CDR3 protein is CAWSVYRGEAFF. The CDR3 region has the DNA TGTGCCTGGAGTGTATACAGGGGAGAAGCTTTCTTT.

The chain couples TRBV5-1 to TRBJ2-1, with 8 bases fitting TRBD2. The V gene's germline CDR1 is SGHRS and CDR2 YFSETQ. This CDR3 has 16 amino acids. The V segment lost 2 bases and the J segment 6 bases; nucleotides outside the gene matches: 10. CDR3 loop: CASSFHGAGGGNEQFF. The CDR3 region has the DNA TGCGCCAGCAGCTTCCACGGGGCGGGAGGAGGCAATGAGCAGTTCTTC.

This chain links TRBV9 with TRBJ2-1; D ambiguous. Germline V gene data show CDR1 as SGDLS and CDR2 as YYNGEE. Trimming took off 3 bases at V and 9 bases at J, with 7 bases between the two ends. The length of the CDR3 is 11 residues. The CDR3 DNA reads as TGTGCCAGCAGCGACTACGGTGAGCAGTTCTTC. Translated, it gives CASSDYGEQFF.

The chain joins TRBV4-2 to TRBJ2-7; no clear D gene. Germline-derived CDR1 and CDR2 are LGHNA and YNFKEQ. The ends were cut back, 1 base at V and 0 bases at J, with 7 bases in the middle. This CDR3 is 14 amino acids long. CDR3 coding DNA: TGTGCCAGCAGCCAAGGGCAGAGCTCCTACGAGCAGTACTTC. Its translation: CASSQGQSSYEQYF.

This CDR3 is CASSLGADTQYF. Here the CDR3 DNA reads TGTGCCAGCAGCCTCGGTGCAGATACGCAGTATTTT. The chain links TRBV5-6 to TRBJ2-3; D ambiguous. V was trimmed by 4 bases and J by 4 bases, leaving 7 bases between them. The CDR3 consists of 12 residues. Germline V CDR1 and CDR2: SGHDT, YYEEEE. Combining the CDR3 with reference TRBV5-6 and TRBJ2-3 gives the whole variable domain DAGVTQSPTHLIKTRGQQVTLRCSPKSGHDTVSWYQQALGQGPQFIFQYYEEEERQRGNFPDRFSGHQFPNYSSELNVNALLLGDSALYLCASSLGADTQYFGPGTRLTVL.

Worth noting for this clone: The junction shows a germline mismatch at one end, possibly a read error. CDR3 DNA sequence: TGTGCCAGCAGCCCCAAAGGGACACCCAGGGTCTTC. This gives the protein CASSPKGTPRVF. This rearrangement joins TRBV5-6 to TRBJ2-7; TRBD1 is a possible D gene (6 bases). CDR1 is SGHDT and CDR2 is YYEEEE in the germline V gene. CDR3 length: 12 amino acids.

The chain joins TRBV4-1 to TRBJ2-1; the D gene is possibly TRBD2 (5 bases). Germline V gene sequence: CDR1 MGHRA, CDR2 YSYEKL. Trimming left V 2 bases short and J 6 bases short, with 14 bases between. CDR3 length: 15 residues. The CDR3 protein is CASSQPSGVVNEQFF. The CDR3 DNA follows: TGCGCCAGCAGCCAACCCTCCGGGGTGGTCAATGAGCAGTTCTTC.

The chain employs TRBV6-2 or TRBV6-3 and TRBJ2-3, with a possible D match to TRBD2 (5 bases). CDR3 size: 14 residues. Germline CDR1 reads MNHEY; CDR2 reads SVGEGT. V lost 2 bases, J lost 1 base, and 7 bases lay in between. The CDR3 DNA sequence: TGTGCCAGCAGTTACATTAGCGGCACAGATACGCAGTATTTT. As protein: CASSYISGTDTQYF.

V gene TRBV7-2 combines with J gene TRBJ2-1, with 8 bases aligning to TRBD1. The CDR3 is 14 amino acids. Trimming cost V 5 bases and J 4 bases; bases outside gene matches: 4. Per germline, CDR1 SGHTA and CDR2 FQGNSA. In DNA, the CDR3 is TGTGCCAGCAGCCTGGGACAGGAGTACAATGAGCAGTTCTTC. It translates to CASSLGQEYNEQFF.

The chain carries TRBV28 and TRBJ2-1; TRBD1 might be the D (6 bases). This CDR3 region has 16 residues. Germline V gives CDR1 MDHEN, CDR2 SYDVKM. The V and J ends lost 4 bases and 5 bases respectively, with 18 bases between them. The CDR3 sequence is CASSSTHAGVDNEQFF. DNA of the CDR3: TGTGCCAGCAGTTCAACACATGCAGGGGTAGACAATGAGCAGTTCTTC.

J is TRBJ1-2 and V is TRBV15; 9 bases are a match to TRBD1. The CDR3 loop spans 16 amino acids. Germline CDR1 LNHNV, CDR2 YYDKDF (reference sequence). V shed 3 bases and J 2 bases; nucleotides not matched to a gene: 7. The CDR3 is CATSSHRTGVNYGYTF. CDR3 bases: TGTGCCACCAGCAGCCACCGGACAGGGGTCAACTATGGCTACACCTTC.

The chain is built from TRBV9 and TRBJ2-2; D not certain. Germline V lookup: CDR1 SGDLS, CDR2 YYNGEE. This CDR3 contains 13 residues. V gave up 0 bases and J gave up 4 bases, with 4 bases separating them. In DNA form, the CDR3 reads TGTGCCAGCAGCGTAGAGGGCACCGGGGAGCTGTTTTTT. This encodes CASSVEGTGELFF.

This sequence joins TRBV6-2 or TRBV6-3 and TRBJ1-2; 7 positions match TRBD1. The CDR3 length is 16 residues. The germline CDR1 and CDR2 sequences are MNHEY and SVGEGT. With V trimmed by 6 bases and J by 5 bases, 15 bases remained unmatched. CDR3 sequence (DNA): TGTGCCAGCAGCCCCCTCGGGACAGTCCCCAGGTATGGCTACACCTTC. Its protein product is CASSPLGTVPRYGYTF.

This sequence joins TRBV30 and TRBJ1-2; 9 bases are a match to TRBD1. This CDR3 has 15 amino acids. V trimming: 1 base; J trimming: 2 bases; junction bases outside the gene matches: 5. Germline loops: CDR1 GTSNPN, CDR2 SVGIG (reference sequence). DNA for the CDR3: TGTGCCTGGAGTGCCCGGGACAGGGTAAACTATGGCTACACCTTC. Amino acids: CAWSARDRVNYGYTF. Drawing the rest from reference TRBV30 and TRBJ1-2, the complete variable domain is SQTIHQWPATLVQPVGSPLSLECTVEGTSNPNLYWYRQAAGRGLQLLFYSVGIGQISSEVPQNLSASRPQDRQFILSSKKLLLSDSGFYLCAWSARDRVNYGYTFGSGTRLTVV.

The chain links TRBV6-4 to TRBJ1-2; 7 positions match TRBD1. This CDR3 has 14 residues. J gave up 1 base and V 2 bases, and 1 base lay outside the gene matches. Germline CDR1 is MRHNA and CDR2 is SNTAGT. The CDR3 bases are TGTGCCAGCAGTGACCACAGGGGTAACTATGGCTACACCTTC. This sequence encodes CASSDHRGNYGYTF.

The chain links TRBV28 to TRBJ1-2; possible D gene TRBD1, 6 bases. Trimming shortened V by 2 bases and J by 7 bases, and 14 bases separated the two germline ends. This CDR3 region has 14 residues. Germline assignment: CDR1 MDHEN and CDR2 SYDVKM. The CDR3 sequence: CASSLVGGASGYTF. The CDR3 DNA sequence: TGTGCCAGCAGTTTAGTCGGGGGCGCTTCTGGCTACACCTTC.